Following are 2 T cell receptor beta chains from one sample sequenced in a study of T cell responses to AZD1222 COVID-19 vaccine. TCRdb's table, derived via immunoSEQ multiplex PCR, lists solely in-frame clones and lacks some. The sample yields roughly 100,000 clones, about nine tenths seen once. The sequencing used peripheral blood, collected on day 0 of AZD1222 vaccination. These receptors came from an adult in good health.

The V gene is TRBV5-4, the J gene TRBJ2-6; unclear D gene. CDR1 and CDR2 from the germline V gene are SGHNT and YYREEE (reference sequence). The CDR3 consists of 13 residues. Trimming cost V 1 base and J 2 bases, with 1 base left between them. The CDR3 nucleotides are TGTGCCAGCAGCTTGCCTGGGGCCAACGTCCTGACTTTC. It encodes CASSLPGANVLTF.

The chain uses TRBV30 and TRBJ1-1, with a possible D match to TRBD1 (6 bases). Deletions cut 3 bases from V and 1 base from J, with 18 bases between. Germline V gene data show CDR1 as GTSNPN and CDR2 as SVGIG (reference sequence). This CDR3 region has 16 residues. CDR3: CAWSKIGTNQNTEAFF. The CDR3 nucleotides are TGTGCCTGGAGCAAAATCGGGACAAACCAGAACACTGAAGCTTTCTTT.